This passage covers 18 T cell receptor beta chains from one sample sequenced in a study (dated by TCRdb to between 2014 and 2016). Library creation used 5' RACE. The data were produced on an Illumina MiSeq. The public reads were reprocessed in TCRdb via fastp at Q25 and MiXCR, keeping in-frame beta chains. Rows are combined by CDR3 protein, so each entry shows the most common genes and DNA. A total of over 50,000 distinct CDR3 sequences appear in this sample, around 26% of them only once. The ten largest account for approximately 3.4% of the sample. The sequencing sample was made of tumor-infiltrating naive CD4+ T cells sorted from the breast tumor. Sample cell subset or site, as interpreted from the label and publication: naive CD4+ T cells, CD4+CD45RA+CD25-. These TCRs come from a female donor with breast cancer.

This clonotype was detected only once. V usage is TRBV2 and J usage is TRBJ2-1, with TRBD1 matching 8 bases. V gave up 7 bases and J gave up 4 bases; unmatched junction bases: 6. This CDR3 has 14 amino acids. Germline CDR1 reads SNHLY; CDR2 reads FYNNEI. The CDR3 DNA reads as TGTGCCAGCAAACGGGACAGGACTTACAATGAGCAGTTCTTC. Its protein is CASKRDRTYNEQFF. Using reference TRBV2 and TRBJ2-1 for the parts outside the CDR3, the full variable domain is EPEVTQTPSHQVTQMGQEVILRCVPISNHLYFYWYRQILGQKVEFLVSFYNNEISEKSEIFDDQFSVERPDGSNFTLKIRSTKLEDSAMYFCASKRDRTYNEQFFGPGTRLTVL.

This clonotype has just a few counts. The genes are TRBV7-2 and TRBJ1-1, with D unclear. Germline values: CDR1 SGHTA, CDR2 FQGNSA. The CDR3 has 14 amino acids. V lost 4 bases and J 6 bases, leaving 15 bases between the germline ends. The CDR3 sequence: CASSSPQKTSEAFF. The CDR3 nucleotides are TGTGCCAGCAGCTCCCCACAGAAAACCTCTGAAGCTTTCTTT.

This clonotype was detected only once. Mismatch with germline at one junction end may stem from a read error. This chain uses TRBV5-1 with TRBJ2-7; 8 bases are a match to TRBD1. CDR1 is SGHRS, CDR2 YFSETQ, per germline. The CDR3 sequence is 18 residues long. This chain's CDR3 is CASSLRGQGLSSSYEQDF. DNA for the CDR3: TGCGCCAGCAGCTTACGAGGACAGGGTTTATCAAGCTCCTACGAGCAGGACTTC.

V and J are TRBV20-1 and TRBJ2-4; possible D gene TRBD2, 5 bases. The CDR3 length is 17 residues. V lost 0 bases to trimming and J lost 2 bases, with 17 bases between them. CDR1 DFQATT and CDR2 SNEGSKA come from the germline V gene (reference sequence). The chain's CDR3 is CSARERYRGMTKNIQYF. In DNA form, the CDR3 reads TGCAGTGCTAGAGAAAGGTACCGGGGTATGACCAAAAACATTCAGTACTTC.

V and J are TRBV20-1 and TRBJ1-5; TRBD1 might be the D (6 bases). Deletions cut 3 bases from V and 0 bases from J, with 18 bases between. The CDR3 contains 17 residues. Germline V gene sequence: CDR1 DFQATT, CDR2 SNEGSKA (reference sequence). The CDR3 protein is CSASVDSYSYSNQPQHF. The CDR3 bases are TGCAGTGCTAGTGTGGACAGCTACTCTTATAGCAATCAGCCCCAGCATTTT.

The chain has TRBV7-2 and TRBJ2-5; D may be TRBD2 (5 bases). Trimming removed 5 bases from V and 9 bases from J, with 10 bases in between. The CDR3 has 11 amino acids. CDR1 is SGHTA and CDR2 is FQGNSA in the germline V gene. The CDR3 DNA reads as TGTGCCAGCAGCGCCGTCGGGGCCCAGTACTTC. Protein: CASSAVGAQYF.

The table lists this clonotype with a few counts. The rearrangement links TRBV7-9 to TRBJ2-7; possible D gene TRBD2, 5 bases. The CDR3 is 10 amino acids. Trimming took 6 bases from V and 7 from J, leaving 7 bases between them. Per the germline V gene, CDR1 is SEHNR and CDR2 is FQNEAQ (reference sequence). CDR3 bases: TGTGCCAGCAGGGGAGTTGAGCAGTACTTC. This encodes CASRGVEQYF. Filled out from reference TRBV7-9 and TRBJ2-7, the complete variable domain reads DTGVSQNPRHKITKRGQNVTFRCDPISEHNRLYWYRQTLGQGPEFLTYFQNEAQLEKSRLLSDRFSAERPKGSFSTLEIQRTEQGDSAMYLCASRGVEQYFGPGTRLTVT.

The chain joins TRBV20-1 to TRBJ1-1, with unresolved D. Germline V gene sequence: CDR1 DFQATT, CDR2 SNEGSKA (reference sequence). The CDR3 is made up of 14 amino acids. Trimming shortened V by 3 bases and J by 0 bases, and 11 bases separated the two germline ends. The CDR3 nucleotides read TGCAGTGCTAGTTTTTGGAACATGAACACTGAAGCTTTCTTT. Amino acids: CSASFWNMNTEAFF.

The chain is built from TRBV6-5 and TRBJ1-1; 7 bases map to TRBD1. The germline V gene encodes CDR1 MNHEY and CDR2 SVGAGI. The CDR3 is 16 residues long. V was pared by 2 bases and J by 2 bases, with 8 bases of the junction left unmatched. The DNA of the CDR3 is TGTGCCAGCAGTTACCTTCCGGGACAGCGAAACACTGAAGCTTTCTTT. Protein: CASSYLPGQRNTEAFF.

This clonotype came up a few times. The V call is TRBV12-3 or TRBV12-4, the J call TRBJ2-7, with TRBD2 as a possible D gene (6 bases). Trimming stripped 6 bases from V and 0 bases from J, with 18 bases between. CDR3 length equals 16 residues. The CDR3 loop is CASSGRRAGGSYEQYF. CDR3 nucleotides: TGTGCCAGCAGCGGGAGACGAGCGGGCGGCTCCTACGAGCAGTACTTC.

CDR3 nucleotide sequence: TGCAGTGCTTCGGGACTAGCGGGCTACACAGATACGCAGTATTTT. Protein product: CSASGLAGYTDTQYF. This chain connects TRBV20-1 to TRBJ2-3; 12 nucleotides match TRBD2. J gave up 2 bases and V 5 bases, and 5 bases lay outside the gene matches. This CDR3 contains 15 residues. The germline V gene has CDR1 DFQATT and CDR2 SNEGSKA (reference sequence).

About this clonotype: Since the CDR3 does not end with the conserved phenylalanine or tryptophan, this likely comes from a read error. The V call is TRBV5-1, the J call TRBJ1-2; 7 bases are shared with TRBD1. The CDR3 extends over 13 amino acids. J gave up 5 bases and V 0 bases, and 1 base lay outside the gene matches. Germline V gene sequence: CDR1 SGHRS, CDR2 YFSETQ. This CDR3 is CASSLEQGYGYTC. CDR3 nucleotides: TGCGCCAGCAGCTTGGAACAGGGGTATGGCTACACCTGC.

J is TRBJ2-4 and V is TRBV5-1, with TRBD2 as a possible D gene (5 bases). The germline V and J ends were trimmed by 5 bases and 7 bases, with 16 bases remaining between them. This CDR3 comprises 14 residues. Germline loops: CDR1 SGHRS, CDR2 YFSETQ. CDR3 loop: CASSLTGFENIQYF. The CDR3 bases are TGCGCCAGCAGTCTGACGGGGTTCGAGAACATTCAGTACTTC.

This clonotype was found a few times. In DNA, the CDR3 is TGTGCCAGCAGTGAAGGCTCCTACAATGAGCAGTTCTTC. It yields the protein CASSEGSYNEQFF. This chain joins TRBV6-1 and TRBJ2-1; D remains ambiguous. CDR3 size: 13 residues. CDR1 is MNHNS and CDR2 is SASEGT in the germline V gene. V dropped 1 base and J dropped 0 bases, with 1 base sitting between them.

J is TRBJ1-2 and V is TRBV12-3 or TRBV12-4, with D tentatively TRBD1 (5 bases). The CDR3 covers 16 residues. Trimming left V 7 bases short and J 3 bases short, with 21 bases between. CDR3 nucleotide sequence: TGTGCCAGCAACGATTCGGGGACGAGAGGCTACTATGGCTACACCTTC. Protein: CASNDSGTRGYYGYTF.

This clonotype occurred many times. The chain has TRBV4-1 and TRBJ2-7, with D possibly matching TRBD1 (6 bases). Trimming removed 0 bases at V and 0 bases at J, with 12 bases between. This CDR3 region has 16 residues. The germline CDR1 and CDR2 sequences are MGHRA and YSYEKL. The CDR3 spells CASSQDGTYLSYEQYF. The DNA for the CDR3 is TGCGCCAGCAGCCAAGATGGGACATACCTCTCCTACGAGCAGTACTTC.

This clonotype was observed a handful of times. The CDR3 spells CASSQGLAGTGELFF. DNA for the CDR3: TGTGCCAGCAGCCAGGGACTAGCGGGGACCGGGGAGCTGTTTTTT. The chain links TRBV7-3 to TRBJ2-2; 13 positions agree with TRBD2. Losses at the gene ends were 5 bases for V and 5 bases for J; bases not matched to a gene: 2. Germline loops: CDR1 SGHTA, CDR2 FQGTGA. This CDR3 contains 15 residues.

The chain combines TRBV21-1 with TRBJ2-7; TRBD2, the D gene given by the table, was not confirmed from the DNA. TRBV21-1 is reported as a pseudogene. This CDR3 is built from 14 residues. Here the CDR3 reads CASSTKGGEHFWYF. The CDR3, as DNA: TGTGCCAGCAGCACCAAGGGAGGGGAACATTTTTGGTACTTC.